The sequence of this T cell receptor beta chain was determined in a study of T cell repertoires and leukemia-associated antigens (dated by TCRdb to between 2017 and 2020). Broadly, across the study: About 5.1 to 6.6 million read pairs and about 3.3 to 5.0 million effective reads were obtained per sample, with 16 million or so effective reads obtained overall. Using in vitro peptide stimulation of healthy T cells, the study sought to determine the antigen recognized by a TCR Vbeta21 clone earlier detected in CML patients. General study outcomes and caveats: Antigen specificity and function of the expanded clones were not tested directly and required further investigation. Numbers of Vbeta genes (approximately 60), Jbeta genes (over twelve), VDJ rearrangements and unique CDR3s did not differ significantly among the four groups.

By its share of the sample, this clonotype is medium-sized (0.01 to 0.1%). The specificity of this receptor is unknown. Per-nucleotide qualities are absent, and no much larger clonotype sits a single base away. TRIzol reagent was used to extract total RNA from the cultured T cells. TCRbeta libraries were amplified from RNA by 5' rapid amplification of cDNA ends (5'RACE). Before sequencing, Qubit, an Agilent instrument, and quantitative PCR were used to check library concentration and integrity. A commercial service provider sequenced the qualified libraries on Illumina HiSeq or MiSeq. Turning to the authors' computational methods: TCR sequences in each sample were identified using MiXCR version 1.8.2. Qualified clones required a CDR3 longer than four amino acids, an in-frame nucleotide length, and no stop codon. A read counted as effective if the read contained the complete CDR3 structure. Validation of expanded clones was performed by RT-PCR with 24 Vbeta primers, GeneScan spectratyping, and Sanger sequencing. Using fastp trimming at Q25 and MiXCR clonotype assembly, TCRdb reanalyzed the public sequencing data and kept in-frame beta chains. For every CDR3 protein sequence, its rows merge into one entry that carries the most common genes and DNA. The V and J calls here are based on TCRdb, not the publication. The sample records 11,000 to 15,000 distinct CDR3 sequences, less than 40% of which are singletons. Together, the top ten hold roughly 8.7% of the sample.

As a first step, the CD3+ T cells were left to rest overnight in RPMI 1640 lacking fetal bovine serum, at around 2.5 million cells/mL. CD3+ T cells were isolated from PBMCs with MACS immunomagnetic beads following the manufacturer's instructions. V lost 0 bases and J lost 0 bases; the stretch between them is 9 bases long. CDR1 and CDR2 were assigned from the germline V gene as LGHNA and YSLEER. From the cysteine through the phenylalanine, the CDR3 covers 17 amino acids. Just CDR3 DNA is preserved here, 51 bases in frame from base 1. Here the chain combines TRBV4-3 and TRBJ2-6; no D gene can be assigned with confidence. The sample was CD3+ T cells sorted from blood and cultured. The clonotype comes from a female donor in good health. The CDR3 region: CASSQERHFSGANVLTF. The DNA sequence is as follows: TGCGCCAGCAGCCAAGAAAGACATTTCTCTGGGGCCAACGTCCTGACTTTC.